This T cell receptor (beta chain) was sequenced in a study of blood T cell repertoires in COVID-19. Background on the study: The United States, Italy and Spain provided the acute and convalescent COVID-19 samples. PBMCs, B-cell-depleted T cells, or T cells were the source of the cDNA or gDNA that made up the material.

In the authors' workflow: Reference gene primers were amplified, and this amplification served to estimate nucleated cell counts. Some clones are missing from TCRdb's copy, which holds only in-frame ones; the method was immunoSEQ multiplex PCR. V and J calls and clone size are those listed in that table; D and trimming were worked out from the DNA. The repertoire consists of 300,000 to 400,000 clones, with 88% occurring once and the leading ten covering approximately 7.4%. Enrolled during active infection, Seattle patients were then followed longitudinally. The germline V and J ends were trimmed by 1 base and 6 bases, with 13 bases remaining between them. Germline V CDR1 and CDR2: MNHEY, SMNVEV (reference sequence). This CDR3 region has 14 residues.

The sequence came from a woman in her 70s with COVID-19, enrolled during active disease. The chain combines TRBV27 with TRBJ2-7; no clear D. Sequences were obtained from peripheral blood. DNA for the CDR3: TGTGCCAGCAGTTTATACCTGGGCAGGTTCGAGCAGTACTTC. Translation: CASSLYLGRFEQYF.